Sequencing of this T cell receptor (beta chain) was carried out in a study of cytomegalovirus exposure and HLA in healthy donors (TCRdb year 2017). About the study as a whole: An earlier analysis of approximately 600 of the donors reported approximately 270 Gb of sequence data and 117 million unique TCR beta sequences from approximately 180 million T cells. Of the 300 to 500 genotyped donors, 70% to 90% were placed in the genetic ancestry cluster associated with self-reported Caucasian donors. HLA typing covered class I and class II loci at four-digit resolution. To study patterns of TCR occurrence, a later analysis re-analyzed previously published TCR beta repertoires from 600 to 750 donors and added high-resolution HLA genotyping. High-throughput TCR immunosequencing, statistical association of individual TCRs with disease status, and machine learning were combined to predict cytomegalovirus infection status. Roughly 300 gigabases of sequencing data and around 80 million unique TCR sequences made up an early release that covered approximately 620 HLA-typed donors. An earlier analysis of approximately 580 of the donors used high-throughput TCR beta sequencing to judge whether each TCR beta V gene segment behaved as functional or pseudogenic. Every discovery cohort repertoire had been produced on one sequencing platform. Donor age, sex, ethnicity and CMV serostatus were collected together with the repertoire data. Among under 450 genotyped donors of the cohort, an average of about 240,000 unique TCR beta nucleotide sequences were sequenced per donor, around 18% of them non-productive. Roughly five DR-DQ haplotypes were handled as single units for association and clustering, since linkage in the cohort was strong. The later analysis used no new phenotypic data to find candidate immune exposures, relying instead on TCR beta sequences and their occurrence across donors. The number of typed donors differed by locus: roughly 620-640 for A, B, C, DRB1 and DQB1; 500 to 550 for DQA1; some 590 for DPA1; and some 470 for DPB1. A later genetic analysis used genome-wide SNP genotypes for about 60% of the roughly 670 donors, treating that subset as a discovery cohort. A separate validation cohort of roughly 120 different subjects was used in addition to the approximately 700-subject first cohort. The study aimed to test whether signatures of past pathogen exposure could be identified by cataloging public T cell receptors. The T cell repertoires of several hundred subjects were profiled by immunosequencing and related to cytomegalovirus serostatus.

The library relied on the immunoSEQ multiplex PCR assay. A mixture of 60 forward primers for TCR Vbeta segments and 13 reverse primers for TCR Jbeta segments was used in the multiplex PCR. The CDR3 region of rearranged TCR beta genes was amplified from genomic DNA with a multiplex PCR assay. The amplified TCR beta libraries were sequenced on the Illumina HiSeq System as 87-base-pair reads. The authors' pipeline ran thus. A later analysis counted about 80 million unique TCR beta chains across the 670 or so repertoires, and some 11 million of these chains were shared by at least two donors. Raw reads were error-corrected and collapsed into unique sequences with a nearest-neighbor algorithm that merged closely related sequences to remove PCR and sequencing errors. CDR3 sequences were aligned to IMGT reference sequences to assign V, D and J gene segments. For a sequence to be retained, a match of at least six nucleotides was required to both a V gene segment and a J gene segment. Rearrangements were called productive when the CDR3 lacked stop codons and stayed in frame with V and J; all others were non-productive. Following IMGT convention, CDR3 was defined as the stretch from the second conserved V-encoded cysteine to the conserved J-encoded phenylalanine. The earlier analysis of a few hundred of the donors excluded sequences that lacked an unambiguous match to a single V gene segment. An earlier analysis of several hundred of the donors classified V segments as functional when productive rearrangements were above 56.7% and as segregating when the standard deviation between donors was above 5%. A statistical classification framework was built for diagnosing cytomegalovirus status from the catalog of TCR beta chain sequences. V and J gene assignment, in a later analysis, came from comparing TCR nucleotide sequences with IMGT/GENE-DB human TR gene sequences. A later analysis assigned CDR3 sequences and most-parsimonious VDJ recombination scenarios with the TCRdist pipeline. In a later analysis, each TCR beta chain was defined by its CDR3 amino acid sequence together with its V-gene family, and reads without a unique V-gene family were excluded. A later analysis removed 500 to 650 highly shared, low-generation-probability nucleotide sequences to deal with suspected cross-contamination and a sequencing artifact. For each public chain, a later analysis derived a clonal expansion index from normalized ranks of inferred template counts within each repertoire. In a later analysis, generation probabilities were computed with a VDJ recombination model fitted to out-of-frame rearrangements, and the resulting probabilities were checked against IGoR. Hypergeometric tests were used in a later analysis to score TCR-TCR, TCR-HLA and TCR-CMV co-occurrence, with a repertoire-size bias correction applied to the TCR pairs. A later analysis estimated false discovery rates by permuting HLA or CMV assignments 20 times. In a later analysis, co-occurring TCRs were grouped using DBSCAN, with TCRdist sequence similarity added in when clustering inside HLA-allele-positive subsets. Repertoires with fewer than 30,000 or more than 120,000 public chains were left out of co-occurrence clustering, as were roughly five repertoires with anomalous nucleotide sharing. Drawn from immuneACCESS, this table holds only the in-frame rearrangements with V and J called that TCRdb kept. Clones are partly lost; checked studies trace under half to an unresolved V gene and leave the rest unexplained. That table furnishes V, J and clone size, whereas the DNA furnished D and trimming. The sample table holds some 120,000 clones, of which around 76% were seen once. The ten largest make up around 12% of the sample.

The cohort was made up of under 800 healthy bone marrow donors. At the time of sampling, all cohort members were nominally healthy, though unrecorded immune exposures were likely present. The donor tested CMV seropositive and was one of the 289 seropositive cohort members. A peripheral blood sample was provided by each donor, and peripheral blood mononuclear cells were used for TCR beta sequencing. Genomic DNA was extracted from the blood cell samples with the Qiagen DNeasy Blood Extraction Kit. The CDR3 contains 14 residues, cysteine and phenylalanine counted. Just CDR3 DNA is preserved here, 42 bases in frame from base 1. V is cut by 0 bases and J by 5 bases, and the space between the germline ends is 10 bases. The germline V gene encodes CDR1 SGDLS and CDR2 YYNGEE. Note on this clone: What antigen it recognizes has not been identified. No much larger clone is present one base from it, and per-base qualities are unavailable.

Broad study findings and their caveats: A later genetic analysis reported fewer N-insertions in productive TCRs among donors in an Asian-associated ancestry cluster than the roughly 650-donor mean. In vitro tests confirmed that a few of the cytomegalovirus-associated TCR beta chains recognize cytomegalovirus antigens. Because some donors lacked HLA typing at each locus, the association tests relied only on the typed subset. In this cohort, only TCR beta chains were sequenced, and detectable features were limited by the absence of alpha or paired-chain data. V-gene and J-gene trimming of TCR beta chains was associated with a missense DCLRE1C variant in a later genetic analysis, and the association was replicated in an independent cohort. Because counts were too low, some 17 rarely observed V segments, including chromosome 9 orphons, were left out of the earlier analysis of about 620 of the donors. A later analysis reported that several top co-occurrence clusters appeared linked to parvovirus B19, influenza, CMV and Epstein-Barr virus. A later analysis found that HLA-associated TCR beta chains were more clonally expanded and had lower generation probabilities than equally common non-associated chains. In an earlier analysis of 587 of the donors, most TCR beta V segments appeared in productive rearrangements about 90% or about 30% of the time, broadly matching IMGT annotations. Some IMGT-functional V segments, including TRBV6-2 and TRBV6-3, could not be told apart with the 87-base-pair reads, so those segments were excluded. In a later analysis, the rate of TCR association differed among HLA loci, with DRB1 alleles having the most associated TCRs and HLA-C alleles having the fewest. Cytomegalovirus status was reported to be diagnosed by the classifier with high specificity and sensitivity in both the original and validation cohorts. The only immune exposure information available for the cohort was CMV serostatus. Across donors, most TCR sequences were observed very rarely, whereas some public TCRs were present in many individuals. A further reported finding was that TCR beta sequences accurately predicted the HLA-A and HLA-B alleles for most subjects in the first cohort. The presence/absence analyses assumed that sequencing depth was roughly uniform across donors, and that assumption may not be true. In a later analysis, most CMV-associated TCR beta chains were found to appear HLA-restricted, with HLA associations seemingly driven largely by CMV exposure. In a later analysis, some 18,000 TCR beta sequences were associated with specific HLA alleles at a false discovery rate of 0.05. The study gave a list of about 150 TCR beta chains associated with cytomegalovirus. Assigning TCR associations to individual alleles was difficult when HLA alleles, especially DR and DQ, strongly co-occurred. A group of highly shared sequence variants was considered likely to be a technical artifact of the sequencing pipeline. Correlated functional status among segregating V segments might be attributable to linkage disequilibrium, but an unknown experimental factor could not be ruled out. The authors suggested that the approach could potentially be generalized to other disease states and immunological phenotypes.

The chain is assembled from TRBV9 and TRBJ2-3; perhaps TRBD1 is the D gene, with 6 bases matching. The sample comprised PBMCs. This TCR derives from a woman aged 40 to 50 in good health and CMV-seropositive. CDR3 sequence: CASSVGTVQDTQYF. The sequence in DNA is TGTGCCAGCAGCGTAGGGACAGTCCAAGATACGCAGTATTTT.